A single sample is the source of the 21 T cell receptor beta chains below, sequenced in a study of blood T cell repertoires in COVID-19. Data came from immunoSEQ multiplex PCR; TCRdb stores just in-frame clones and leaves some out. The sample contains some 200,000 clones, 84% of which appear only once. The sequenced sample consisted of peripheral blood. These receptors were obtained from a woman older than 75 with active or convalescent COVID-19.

The CDR3 is CASTPAGGYEQYF. For the CDR3, the DNA is TGTGCCAGCACCCCAGCGGGAGGTTACGAGCAGTACTTC. The rearrangement links TRBV6-6 to TRBJ2-7, with 9 nucleotides matching TRBD2. V lost 7 bases to trimming and J lost 4 bases; unmatched junction nucleotides: 5. The CDR3 is 13 amino acids. The germline gives CDR1 MNHNY, CDR2 SVGAGI (reference sequence).

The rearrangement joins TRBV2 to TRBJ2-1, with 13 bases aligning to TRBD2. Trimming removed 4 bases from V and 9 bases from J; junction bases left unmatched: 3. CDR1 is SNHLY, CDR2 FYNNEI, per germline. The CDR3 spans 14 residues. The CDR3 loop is CASSGTSGRGEQFF. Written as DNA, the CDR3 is TGTGCCAGCAGTGGGACTAGCGGGAGAGGTGAGCAGTTCTTC.

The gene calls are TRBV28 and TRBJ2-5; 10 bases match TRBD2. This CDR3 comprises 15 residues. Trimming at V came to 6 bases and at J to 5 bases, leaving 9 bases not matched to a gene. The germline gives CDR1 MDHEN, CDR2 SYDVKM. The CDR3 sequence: CASSPSGGGRETQYF. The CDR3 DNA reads TGTGCCAGCAGCCCTAGCGGGGGAGGTCGGGAGACCCAGTACTTC.

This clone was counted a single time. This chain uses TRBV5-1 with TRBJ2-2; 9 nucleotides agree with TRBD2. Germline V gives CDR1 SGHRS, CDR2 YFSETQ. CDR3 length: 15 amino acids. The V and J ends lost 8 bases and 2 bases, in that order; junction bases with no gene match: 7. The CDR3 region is CASRIAGVNTGELFF. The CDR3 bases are TGCGCCAGTCGGATAGCGGGAGTAAACACCGGGGAGCTGTTTTTT.

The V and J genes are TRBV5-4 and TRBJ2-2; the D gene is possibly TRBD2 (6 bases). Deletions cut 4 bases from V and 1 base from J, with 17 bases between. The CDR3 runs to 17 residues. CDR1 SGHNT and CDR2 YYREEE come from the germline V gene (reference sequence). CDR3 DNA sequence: TGTGCCAGCAGCCTGGTGTGGATAGCGGAGAACACCGGGGAGCTGTTTTTT. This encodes CASSLVWIAENTGELFF.

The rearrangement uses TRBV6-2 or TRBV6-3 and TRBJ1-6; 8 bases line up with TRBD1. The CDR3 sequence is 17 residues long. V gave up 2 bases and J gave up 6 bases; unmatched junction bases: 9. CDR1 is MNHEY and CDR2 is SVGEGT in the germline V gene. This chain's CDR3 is CASSYSQGANTNSPLHF. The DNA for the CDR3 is TGTGCCAGCAGTTACAGCCAGGGGGCCAACACTAATTCACCCCTCCACTTT.

The CDR3 region is CASSTGTGKRVNEQFF. The DNA of the CDR3 is TGCGCCAGCAGCACCGGGACAGGGAAACGGGTCAATGAGCAGTTCTTC. The chain carries TRBV5-1 and TRBJ2-1; 9 bases are a match to TRBD1. The trim removed 4 bases at V and 6 bases at J, leaving 11 bases unmatched. CDR1 is SGHRS and CDR2 is YFSETQ in the germline V gene. The CDR3 is 16 amino acids.

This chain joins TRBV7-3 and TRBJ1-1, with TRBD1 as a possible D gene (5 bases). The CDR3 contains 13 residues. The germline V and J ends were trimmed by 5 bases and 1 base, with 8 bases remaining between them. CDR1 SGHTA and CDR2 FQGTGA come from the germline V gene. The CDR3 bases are TGTGCCAGCAGCACGCAGGGGAACACTGAAGCTTTCTTT. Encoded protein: CASSTQGNTEAFF.

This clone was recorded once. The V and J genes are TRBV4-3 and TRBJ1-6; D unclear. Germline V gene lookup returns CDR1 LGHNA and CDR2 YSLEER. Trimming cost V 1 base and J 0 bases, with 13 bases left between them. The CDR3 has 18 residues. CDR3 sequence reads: CASSQATPGYSYNSPLHF. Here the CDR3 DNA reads TGCGCCAGCAGCCAAGCGACACCAGGTTACTCCTATAATTCACCCCTCCACTTT.

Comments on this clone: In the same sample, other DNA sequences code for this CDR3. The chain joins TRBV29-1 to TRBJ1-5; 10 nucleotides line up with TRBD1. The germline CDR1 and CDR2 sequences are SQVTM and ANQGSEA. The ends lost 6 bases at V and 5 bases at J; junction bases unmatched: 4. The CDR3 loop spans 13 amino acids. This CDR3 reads CSVSGTGDQPQHF. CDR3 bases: TGCAGCGTGTCGGGGACAGGGGATCAGCCCCAGCATTTT.

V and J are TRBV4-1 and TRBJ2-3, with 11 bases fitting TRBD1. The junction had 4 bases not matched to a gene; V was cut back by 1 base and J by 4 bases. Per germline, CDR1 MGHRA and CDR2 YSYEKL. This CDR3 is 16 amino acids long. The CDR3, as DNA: TGCGCCAGCAGCCAAGCTAGGACAGGGGGCGCAGATACGCAGTATTTT. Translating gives CASSQARTGGADTQYF.

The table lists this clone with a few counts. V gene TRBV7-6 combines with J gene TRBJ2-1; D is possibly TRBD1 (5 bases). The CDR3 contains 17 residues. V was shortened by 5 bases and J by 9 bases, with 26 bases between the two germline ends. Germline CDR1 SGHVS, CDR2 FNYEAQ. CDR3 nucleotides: TGTGCCAGCAGCGAAAGATATCGGACAAAGTTATTTGGTGAGCAGTTCTTC. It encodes CASSERYRTKLFGEQFF.

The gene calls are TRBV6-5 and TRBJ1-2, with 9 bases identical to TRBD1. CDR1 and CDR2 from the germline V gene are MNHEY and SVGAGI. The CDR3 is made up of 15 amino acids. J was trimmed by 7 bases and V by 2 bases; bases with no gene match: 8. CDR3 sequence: CASSYQQGAVAGYTF. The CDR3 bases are TGTGCCAGCAGTTACCAACAGGGGGCGGTTGCTGGCTACACCTTC.

In DNA form, the CDR3 reads TGTGCCAGCAGGCGGGTACCCGGGGAGCTGTTTTTT. The encoded protein is CASRRVPGELFF. This chain links TRBV2 with TRBJ2-2, with D perhaps matching TRBD2 (5 bases). The CDR3 is made up of 12 amino acids. V was cut by 6 bases and J by 6 bases, with 8 bases left in between. The V gene's germline CDR1 is SNHLY and CDR2 FYNNEI.

CDR3 protein: CASSPGTGVWYF. The CDR3 DNA sequence: TGTGCCAGCAGTCCTGGAACAGGGGTCTGGTACTTC. The chain combines TRBV7-9 with TRBJ2-7; 7 bases agree with TRBD1. Per germline, CDR1 SEHNR and CDR2 FQNEAQ (reference sequence). This CDR3 comprises 12 residues. J gave up 12 bases and V 6 bases, and 11 bases lay outside the gene matches.

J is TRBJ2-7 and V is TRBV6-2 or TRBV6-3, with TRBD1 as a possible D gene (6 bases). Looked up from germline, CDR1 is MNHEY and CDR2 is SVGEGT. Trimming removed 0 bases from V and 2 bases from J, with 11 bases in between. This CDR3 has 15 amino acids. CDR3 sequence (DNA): TGTGCCAGCAGTTACTCCCGGGACATCCCCTACGAGCAGTACTTC. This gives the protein CASSYSRDIPYEQYF.

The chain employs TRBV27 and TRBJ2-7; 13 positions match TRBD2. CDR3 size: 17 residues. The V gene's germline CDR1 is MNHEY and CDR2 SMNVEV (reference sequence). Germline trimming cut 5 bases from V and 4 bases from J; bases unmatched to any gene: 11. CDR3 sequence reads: CASSRNPGLAGTYEQYF. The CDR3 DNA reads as TGTGCCAGCAGTCGAAATCCGGGACTAGCGGGAACGTACGAGCAGTACTTC.

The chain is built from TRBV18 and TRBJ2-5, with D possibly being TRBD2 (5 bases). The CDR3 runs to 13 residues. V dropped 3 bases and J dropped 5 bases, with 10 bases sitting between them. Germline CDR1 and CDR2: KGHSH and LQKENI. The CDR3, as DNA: TGTGCCAGCTCACCGTTAGCGAGGGAGACCCAGTACTTC. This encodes CASSPLARETQYF.

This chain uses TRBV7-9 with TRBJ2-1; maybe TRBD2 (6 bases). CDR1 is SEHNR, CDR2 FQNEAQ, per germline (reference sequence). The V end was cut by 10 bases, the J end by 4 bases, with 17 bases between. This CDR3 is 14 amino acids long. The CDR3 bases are TGTGCCACTATAGCGGAAATATTATACAATGAGCAGTTCTTC. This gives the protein CATIAEILYNEQFF.

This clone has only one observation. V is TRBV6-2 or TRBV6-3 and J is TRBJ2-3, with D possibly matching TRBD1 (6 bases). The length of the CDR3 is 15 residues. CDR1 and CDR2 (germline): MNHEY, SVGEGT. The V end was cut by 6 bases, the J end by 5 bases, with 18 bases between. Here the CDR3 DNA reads TGTGCCAGCAGCCTACAGGGTCCAGGGGTAGATACGCAGTATTTT. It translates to CASSLQGPGVDTQYF.

The CDR3 sequence: CASSLEQGTDTQYF. CDR3 nucleotide sequence: TGCGCCAGCAGCTTAGAACAGGGCACAGATACGCAGTATTTT. The gene calls are TRBV5-1 and TRBJ2-3, with D possibly TRBD1 on 5 matching bases. V was cut by 2 bases and J by 1 base, with 8 bases left in between. The germline CDR1 and CDR2 sequences are SGHRS and YFSETQ. The CDR3 length is 14 residues.